The rows below give T cell receptor beta chains drawn from one sample of a study of regulatory T cells in long-lasting Graves disease. From the multiplex PCR reads, TCRdb called clonotypes with MiXCR, one entry per CDR3 protein. Here the sample spans approximately 460,000 distinct CDR3 sequences, over 15% being singletons. The sample also formed part of further work on T cells in Graves' hyperthyroidism and ophthalmopathy.

Sequenced here: peripheral blood mononuclear cells (PBMCs), sampled at new diagnosis, from a patient treated with antithyroid drugs. The receptors stem from a woman aged 25 to 45 with Graves disease. Each CDR3 is given with its conserved first and last residue. The D gene is left open where the match is weak. Expanded clones get a size class; other rows say once, few or many, or leave the size out.

>TRBV19|TRBJ2-3|TRBD2|-
TGTGCCAGTAGTACCTTTCCGGGAGGGCCAACAGGTACGCAGTATTTT
CASSTFPGGPTGTQYF
>TRBV20-1|TRBJ2-1|TRBD2|many
TGCAGTGCTCGCGGCGGGGGTTACAATGAGCAGTTCTTC
CSARGGGYNEQFF
>TRBV28|TRBJ2-1|TRBD1|many
TGTGCCAGCATCCCAGGGGGACGATCCTACAATGAGCAGTTCTTC
CASIPGGRSYNEQFF
>TRBV28|TRBJ2-7|-|many
TGTGCCAGCAGTTTACTCTACGAGCAGTACTTC
CASSLLYEQYF
>TRBV6-1|TRBJ2-1|TRBD2|few
TGTGCCAGCAGTGGACTAGCGGGATTCAATGAGCAGTTCTTC
CASSGLAGFNEQFF
>TRBV18|TRBJ1-2|-|many
TGTGCCAGCTCACCACCGTCCGGGAACCTCAGGCTTGGCTACACCTTC
CASSPPSGNLRLGYTF
>TRBV2|TRBJ2-1|-|many
TGTGCCAGCAGTGACGGGGAGCAGTTCTTC
CASSDGEQFF
>TRBV6-1|TRBJ1-1|TRBD1|many
TGTGCCAGCACCCTTCGACAGGGTCTTACTGAAGCTTTCTTT
CASTLRQGLTEAFF
>TRBV6-2/TRBV6-3|TRBJ2-1|TRBD2|many
TGTGCCAGCAGTGATTTTCTCCTAGCGGGAAGTGAGCAGTTCTTC
CASSDFLLAGSEQFF
>TRBV20-1|TRBJ1-5|-|many
TGCAGTGCTAGCGAAAGGGGGGGTGATCAGCCCCAGCATTTT
CSASERGGDQPQHF
>TRBV20-1|TRBJ2-5|-|many
TGCAGTGCTAGAGTACTAGGGCAAGAGACCCAGTACTTC
CSARVLGQETQYF